This T cell receptor (beta chain) originates from a study of spatial heterogeneity in lung cancer. Study-level background: Beta-chain sequences consistently outnumbered alpha-chain sequences in detection.

Germline loops: CDR1 KGHSH, CDR2 LQKENI. The CDR3 covers 14 residues. The ends lost 5 bases at V and 8 bases at J; junction bases unmatched: 7. General study results and limits: Within tumors, counts of expanded alpha and beta TCRs tracked tumor mutation counts. The estimated TCR-seq coverage of tumor T cells amounted to 7% to 8% when looking at alpha chains and more than 12% when looking at beta chains.

Described time point: sample taken at primary tumor resection. Unsorted whole RNA samples from tumor, nontumor lung or frozen PBMC were sequenced. Via MiXCR, TCRdb re-called the 5' RACE reads, giving one row per CDR3 protein. The table has roughly 17,000 distinct CDR3 sequences, about 6.7% seen once. This clonotype occurred many times. Its antigen is not known. Since the library was made to target alpha chains, this beta chain is a stray read and its abundance is not meaningful. This TCR came from a female donor with early-stage non-small cell lung cancer. The chain employs TRBV18 and TRBJ1-4; 8 nucleotides agree with TRBD1. The sample consisted of lung tumor tissue, taken at surgery. CDR3 protein: CASSYRGDSEKLFF. The CDR3 region has the DNA TGTGCCAGCTCATACAGGGGGGACTCGGAAAAACTGTTTTTT. Supplemented by reference TRBV18 and TRBJ1-4, the full variable domain reads NAGVMQNPRHLVRRRGQEARLRCSPMKGHSHVYWYRQLPEEGLKFMVYLQKENIIDESGMPKERFSAEFPKEGPSILRIQQVVRGDSAAYFCASSYRGDSEKLFFGSGTQLSVL.